This TCR beta chain emerged from a study of blood T cell repertoires in COVID-19. Study-level background: Sample material is recorded as cDNA or gDNA derived from T cells, B-cell-depleted T cells, or PBMCs.

Self-reported history from a screening survey and questionnaire set each donor's cohort. How the authors handled the data: Amplification from reference gene primers served as the basis for estimated nucleated cell counts. Method: immunoSEQ multiplex PCR; TCRdb's copy keeps in-frame clones and lacks some. V, J and clone size derive from that table, while D and trimming were established from the DNA sequence. This sample has about 240,000 clones; more than 75% occur once, and the top ten carry around 3.3%. Trimming cost V 4 bases and J 11 bases; bases outside gene matches: 10. CDR1 is SGHRS, CDR2 YFSETQ, per germline. The CDR3 length is 14 residues.

The clonotype was recovered from a woman aged 40 to 55 with acute COVID-19. The V call is TRBV5-1, the J call TRBJ2-7; TRBD2 matches 12 bases. Material: PBMCs or T cells enriched from blood (not recorded which). The CDR3 region is CASSPGLAGRGEYF. CDR3 DNA: TGCGCCAGCAGCCCGGGACTAGCGGGCCGGGGAGAGTACTTC.